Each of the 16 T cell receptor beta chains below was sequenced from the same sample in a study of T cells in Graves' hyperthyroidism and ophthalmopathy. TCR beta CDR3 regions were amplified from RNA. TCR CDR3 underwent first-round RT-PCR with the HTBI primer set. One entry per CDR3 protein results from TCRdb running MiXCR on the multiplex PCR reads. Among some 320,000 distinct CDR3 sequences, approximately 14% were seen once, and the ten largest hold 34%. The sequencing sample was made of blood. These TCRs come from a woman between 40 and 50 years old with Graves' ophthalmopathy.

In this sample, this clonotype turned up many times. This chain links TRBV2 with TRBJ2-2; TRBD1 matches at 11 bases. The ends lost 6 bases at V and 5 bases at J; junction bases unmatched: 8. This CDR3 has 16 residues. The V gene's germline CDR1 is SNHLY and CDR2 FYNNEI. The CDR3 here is CASRMGQGVRTGELFF. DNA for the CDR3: TGTGCCAGCAGGATGGGACAGGGGGTCCGAACCGGGGAGCTGTTTTTT.

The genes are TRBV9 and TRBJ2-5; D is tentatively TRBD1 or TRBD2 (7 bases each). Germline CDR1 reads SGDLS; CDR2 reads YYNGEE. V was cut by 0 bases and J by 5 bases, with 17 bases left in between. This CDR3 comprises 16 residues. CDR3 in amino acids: CASSVDPGGAGETQYF. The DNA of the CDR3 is TGTGCCAGCAGCGTAGATCCAGGGGGAGCGGGGGAGACCCAGTACTTC.

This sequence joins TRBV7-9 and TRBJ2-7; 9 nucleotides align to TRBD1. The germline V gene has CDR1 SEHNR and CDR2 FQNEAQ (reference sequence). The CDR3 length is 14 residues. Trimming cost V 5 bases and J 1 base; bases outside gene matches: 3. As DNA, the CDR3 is TGTGCCAGCAGCAAGACAGGGGGGTCCTACGAGCAGTACTTC. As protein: CASSKTGGSYEQYF. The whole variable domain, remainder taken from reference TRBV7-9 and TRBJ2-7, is DTGVSQNPRHKITKRGQNVTFRCDPISEHNRLYWYRQTLGQGPEFLTYFQNEAQLEKSRLLSDRFSAERPKGSFSTLEIQRTEQGDSAMYLCASSKTGGSYEQYFGPGTRLTVT.

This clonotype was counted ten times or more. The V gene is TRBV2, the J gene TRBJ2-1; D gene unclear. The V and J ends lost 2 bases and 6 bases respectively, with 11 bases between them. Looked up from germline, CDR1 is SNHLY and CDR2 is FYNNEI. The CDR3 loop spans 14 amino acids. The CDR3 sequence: CASSENRRRNEQFF. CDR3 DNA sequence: TGTGCCAGCAGTGAAAACCGGCGGCGCAATGAGCAGTTCTTC.

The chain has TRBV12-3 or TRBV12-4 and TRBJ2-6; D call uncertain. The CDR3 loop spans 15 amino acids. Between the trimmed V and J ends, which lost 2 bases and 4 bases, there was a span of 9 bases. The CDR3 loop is CASSLRERGANVLTF. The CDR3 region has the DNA TGTGCCAGCAGTTTAAGGGAAAGAGGGGCCAACGTCCTGACTTTC.

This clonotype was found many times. The CDR3 is CASRASNYGYTF. The DNA of the CDR3 is TGTGCCAGCAGGGCCTCCAACTATGGCTACACCTTC. This chain links TRBV2 with TRBJ1-2; D gene unclear. The CDR3 loop spans 12 amino acids. The ends were cut back, 6 bases at V and 2 bases at J, with 7 bases in the middle. The germline V gene encodes CDR1 SNHLY and CDR2 FYNNEI. The variable domain in full, completed from reference TRBV2 and TRBJ1-2, reads EPEVTQTPSHQVTQMGQEVILRCVPISNHLYFYWYRQILGQKVEFLVSFYNNEISEKSEIFDDQFSVERPDGSNFTLKIRSTKLEDSAMYFCASRASNYGYTFGSGTRLTVV.

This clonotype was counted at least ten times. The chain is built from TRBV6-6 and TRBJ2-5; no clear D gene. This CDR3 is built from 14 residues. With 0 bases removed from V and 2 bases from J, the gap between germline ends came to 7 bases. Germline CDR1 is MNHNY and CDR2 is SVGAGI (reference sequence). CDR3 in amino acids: CASSYSEEQETQYF. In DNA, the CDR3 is TGTGCCAGCAGTTACTCGGAAGAACAAGAGACCCAGTACTTC.

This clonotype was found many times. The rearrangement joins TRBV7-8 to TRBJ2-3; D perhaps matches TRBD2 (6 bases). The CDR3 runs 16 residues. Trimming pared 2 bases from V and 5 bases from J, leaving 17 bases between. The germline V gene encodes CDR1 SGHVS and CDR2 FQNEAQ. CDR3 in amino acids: CASSLRWRDRVDTQYF. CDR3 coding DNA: TGTGCCAGCAGCTTAAGATGGCGGGATAGGGTAGATACGCAGTATTTT. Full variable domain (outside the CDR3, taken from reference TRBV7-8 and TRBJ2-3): GAGVSQSPRYKVAKRGQDVALRCDPISGHVSLFWYQQALGQGPEFLTYFQNEAQLDKSGLPSDRFFAERPEGSVSTLKIQRTQQEDSAVYLCASSLRWRDRVDTQYFGPGTRLTVL.

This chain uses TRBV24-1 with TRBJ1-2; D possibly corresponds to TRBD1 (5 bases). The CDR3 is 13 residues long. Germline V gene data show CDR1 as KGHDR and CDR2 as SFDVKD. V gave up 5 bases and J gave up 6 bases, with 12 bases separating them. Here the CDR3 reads CATSGSGRDGYTF. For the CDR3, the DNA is TGTGCCACCAGTGGATCGGGACGGGATGGCTACACCTTC.

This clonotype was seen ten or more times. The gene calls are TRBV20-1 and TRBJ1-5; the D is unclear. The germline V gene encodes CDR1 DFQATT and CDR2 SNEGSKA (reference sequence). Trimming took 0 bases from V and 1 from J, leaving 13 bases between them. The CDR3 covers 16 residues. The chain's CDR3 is CSARDAREGSNQPQHF. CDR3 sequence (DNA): TGCAGTGCTAGAGATGCCCGAGAAGGAAGCAATCAGCCCCAGCATTTT.

The CDR3 DNA is TGCAGTGCCATCGATTTTACTAGCGGGTTGAAAGAGACCCAGTACTTC. Translated: CSAIDFTSGLKETQYF. V is TRBV20-1 and J is TRBJ2-5; TRBD2 aligns across 9 bases. V was clipped by 6 bases and J by 3 bases; unmatched bases: 14. The CDR3 is 16 amino acids. Germline CDR1 is DFQATT and CDR2 is SNEGSKA (reference sequence).

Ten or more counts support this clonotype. CDR3 DNA sequence: TGTGCCAGCAGCTTGGGACAGCGAACCCCTGTAGGTTATGGCTACACCTTC. This sequence encodes CASSLGQRTPVGYGYTF. V gene TRBV11-2 combines with J gene TRBJ1-2, with TRBD1 identical over 7 bases. Germline CDR1 SGHAT, CDR2 FQNNGV. Trimming took 3 bases from V and 5 from J; bases not matched to a gene: 15. The CDR3 runs to 17 residues.

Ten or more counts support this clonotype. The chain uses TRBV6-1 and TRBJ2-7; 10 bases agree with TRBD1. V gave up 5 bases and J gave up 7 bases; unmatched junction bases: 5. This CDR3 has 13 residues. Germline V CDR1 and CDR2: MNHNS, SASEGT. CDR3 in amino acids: CASSWTGGVEQYF. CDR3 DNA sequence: TGTGCCAGCAGTTGGACAGGGGGTGTAGAGCAGTACTTC.

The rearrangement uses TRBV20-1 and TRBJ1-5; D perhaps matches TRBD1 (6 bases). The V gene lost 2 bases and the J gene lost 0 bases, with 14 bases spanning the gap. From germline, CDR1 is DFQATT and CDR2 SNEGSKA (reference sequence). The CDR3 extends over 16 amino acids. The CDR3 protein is CSARRQGSYSNQPQHF. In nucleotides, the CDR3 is TGCAGTGCTAGACGGCAGGGGTCCTATAGCAATCAGCCCCAGCATTTT.

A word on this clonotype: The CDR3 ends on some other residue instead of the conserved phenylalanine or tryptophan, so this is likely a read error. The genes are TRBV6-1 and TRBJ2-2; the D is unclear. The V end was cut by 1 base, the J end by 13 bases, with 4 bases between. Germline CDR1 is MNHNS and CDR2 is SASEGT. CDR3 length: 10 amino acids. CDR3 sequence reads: CASSEEGLFL. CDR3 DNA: TGTGCCAGCAGTGAAGAAGGGCTGTTTCTT.

The CDR3 protein is CSVGGGGQNEKLFF. CDR3 coding DNA: TGCAGCGTCGGTGGGGGAGGACAAAATGAAAAACTGTTTTTT. V and J are TRBV29-1 and TRBJ1-4; tentative D call: TRBD1 (5 bases). CDR3 length: 14 residues. V shed 6 bases and J shed 5 bases, with 16 bases lying between them. The germline CDR1 and CDR2 sequences are SQVTM and ANQGSEA.